These 22 T cell receptor beta chains came from one sample sequenced in a study of CD8 T cells in Susac syndrome. The RNA input was 0.5 to 1 ug, and it was reverse transcribed with random hexamers. A single record per CDR3 protein comes from TCRdb applying MiXCR to the immunoSEQ multiplex PCR reads. The table lists 71,000 or so distinct CDR3 sequences, about 92% of them singletons. Sequences were obtained from CD4+ T cells from PBMCs. Every receptor here comes from a human donor with Susac syndrome.

This chain connects TRBV28 to TRBJ2-2; TRBD2 matches 11 bases. The V and J ends lost 6 bases and 6 bases, in that order; junction bases with no gene match: 6. CDR1 MDHEN and CDR2 SYDVKM come from the germline V gene. This CDR3 comprises 15 residues. DNA for the CDR3: TGTGCCAGCAGATCCGGGACTAGCGGCCCCGGGGAGCTGTTTTTT. Its protein is CASRSGTSGPGELFF.

With regard to this clonotype: One junction end does not reproduce the germline sequence, and a read error may be involved. The chain couples TRBV20-1 to TRBJ1-1; the D gene is possibly TRBD1 (6 bases). This CDR3 is 15 amino acids long. In germline, CDR1 is DFQATT, CDR2 SNEGSKA (reference sequence). CDR3: CSARDTGQRDTEVFF. CDR3 nucleotides: TGCAGTGCTAGAGATACGGGCCAGAGGGACACTGAAGTTTTCTTT.

The J gene is TRBJ2-3, the V gene TRBV28, with TRBD2 matching over 8 bases. The CDR3 has 15 residues. Germline V gene sequence: CDR1 MDHEN, CDR2 SYDVKM. V shed 6 bases, J shed 11 bases, and the junction held 16 bases outside the gene matches. Here the CDR3 reads CASRLSRTSTSGQYF. CDR3 DNA sequence: TGTGCCAGCAGACTCAGTCGGACTAGCACCTCTGGGCAGTATTTT.

V gene TRBV29-1 combines with J gene TRBJ1-1; no definite D call. Trimming pared 4 bases from V and 8 bases from J, leaving 11 bases between. CDR1 and CDR2 (germline): SQVTM, ANQGSEA. There are 11 residues in the CDR3. CDR3 sequence (DNA): TGCAGCGTTGCTGATTTGGGGGAAGCTTTCTTT. As protein: CSVADLGEAFF. The entire variable domain, with the rest obtained from reference TRBV29-1 and TRBJ1-1, is as follows: SAVISQKPSRDICQRGTSLTIQCQVDSQVTMMFWYRQQPGQSLTLIATANQGSEATYESGFVIDKFPISRPNLTFSTLTVSNMSPEDSSIYLCSVADLGEAFFGQGTRLTVV.

The chain has TRBV4-3 and TRBJ1-2; D not certain. The V and J ends lost 0 bases and 4 bases respectively, with 9 bases between them. The CDR3 loop spans 14 amino acids. Germline V gives CDR1 LGHNA, CDR2 YSLEER. In DNA, the CDR3 is TGCGCCAGCAGCCAAGATCCCCTGGGCTATGGCTACACCTTC. Protein product: CASSQDPLGYGYTF.

The gene calls are TRBV6-6 and TRBJ2-3; 8 bases are shared with TRBD2. The CDR3 has 16 residues. Germline V gene data show CDR1 as MNHNY and CDR2 as SVGAGI (reference sequence). Trimming at V came to 0 bases and at J to 1 base, leaving 3 bases not matched to a gene. In DNA form, the CDR3 reads TGTGCCAGCAGTTACTCGGGCGGGGGGCGCACAGATACGCAGTATTTT. The encoded protein is CASSYSGGGRTDTQYF.

V gene TRBV19 combines with J gene TRBJ2-3; D gene ambiguous. Germline CDR1 and CDR2: LNHDA and SQIVND (reference sequence). This CDR3 is built from 12 residues. Trimming stripped 7 bases from V and 6 bases from J, with 11 bases between. The CDR3 region is CASTSPGDTQYF. For the CDR3, the DNA is TGTGCCAGTACCTCCCCGGGCGATACGCAGTATTTT.

The chain is built from TRBV15 and TRBJ1-5, with a tentative D call TRBD1 (5 bases). The CDR3 consists of 15 residues. Trimming removed 0 bases from V and 7 bases from J, with 13 bases in between. The V gene's germline CDR1 is LNHNV and CDR2 YYDKDF (reference sequence). The CDR3 DNA sequence: TGTGCCACCAGCAGAGATAGGGGTGGTGGACAGCCCCAGCATTTT. This codes for CATSRDRGGGQPQHF.

The chain combines TRBV6-1 with TRBJ2-1; D remains ambiguous. The length of the CDR3 is 11 residues. Germline CDR1 reads MNHNS; CDR2 reads SASEGT. Deletions cut 7 bases from V and 5 bases from J, with 6 bases between. CDR3 nucleotides: TGTGCCAGCATATCCCACAATGAGCAGTTCTTC. Amino acids: CASISHNEQFF.

J is TRBJ1-4 and V is TRBV27; 7 bases agree with TRBD1. The germline V gene has CDR1 MNHEY and CDR2 SMNVEV (reference sequence). Trimming took 7 bases from V and 8 from J; bases not matched to a gene: 10. The CDR3 consists of 14 residues. CDR3 DNA: TGTGCCAGCACGCGTCCAGGGGGTGGGGAAAAACTGTTTTTT. Amino acid sequence: CASTRPGGGEKLFF.

This clonotype was seen just once. The V call is TRBV29-1, the J call TRBJ1-2, with D unclear. V was shortened by 6 bases and J by 6 bases, with 11 bases between the two germline ends. CDR3 size: 11 residues. Germline CDR1 is SQVTM and CDR2 is ANQGSEA. The CDR3 here is CSVANPDGYTF. Written as DNA, the CDR3 is TGCAGCGTGGCCAACCCCGATGGCTACACCTTC.

This sequence joins TRBV20-1 and TRBJ2-2; 11 bases match TRBD2. Germline V lookup: CDR1 DFQATT, CDR2 SNEGSKA (reference sequence). Trimming took 1 base from V and 5 from J; bases not matched to a gene: 3. The CDR3 totals 15 residues. The CDR3 region is CSARVGTSGTGELFF. CDR3 DNA: TGCAGTGCTAGAGTCGGGACTAGCGGTACCGGGGAGCTGTTTTTT.

The V and J genes are TRBV20-1 and TRBJ2-5; 8 nucleotides line up with TRBD2. Per germline, CDR1 DFQATT and CDR2 SNEGSKA (reference sequence). The CDR3 contains 13 residues. Losses at the gene ends were 0 bases for V and 5 bases for J; bases not matched to a gene: 2. Here the CDR3 reads CSAREGTRETQYF. CDR3 nucleotides: TGCAGTGCTAGAGAGGGGACTAGGGAGACCCAGTACTTC.

This clonotype occurred once. V and J are TRBV7-2 and TRBJ1-2; D gene unclear. This CDR3 spans 13 amino acids. Between the trimmed V and J ends, which lost 3 bases and 5 bases, there was a span of 10 bases. Germline V gene lookup returns CDR1 SGHTA and CDR2 FQGNSA. DNA for the CDR3: TGTGCCAGCAGCTTGGGATTCCGTTATGGCTACACCTTC. Its translation is CASSLGFRYGYTF.

This clonotype was picked up one time. The V gene is TRBV18, the J gene TRBJ1-6; D is uncertain. With 2 bases removed from V and 8 bases from J, the gap between germline ends came to 10 bases. The CDR3 covers 14 residues. Germline-derived CDR1 and CDR2 are KGHSH and LQKENI. The CDR3 loop reads CASSPGLRDSPLHF. In DNA form, the CDR3 reads TGTGCCAGCTCACCAGGGTTAAGAGATTCACCCCTCCACTTT.

The gene calls are TRBV7-2 and TRBJ2-5; TRBD1 matches at 9 bases. Trimming cost V 3 bases and J 4 bases; bases outside gene matches: 6. The length of the CDR3 is 15 residues. Germline values: CDR1 SGHTA, CDR2 FQGNSA. The CDR3 sequence: CASSFGQGYGETQYF. CDR3 DNA sequence: TGTGCCAGCAGCTTCGGACAGGGGTATGGAGAGACCCAGTACTTC.

V usage is TRBV4-1 and J usage is TRBJ2-5; possible D gene TRBD2, 6 bases. This CDR3 has 15 amino acids. CDR1 is MGHRA, CDR2 YSYEKL, per germline. V lost 3 bases and J lost 5, with 16 bases in between. As DNA, the CDR3 is TGCGCCAGCAGCCACCCGCCCGGGGCGGGGGAGACCCAGTACTTC. This encodes CASSHPPGAGETQYF.

The chain uses TRBV3-1 and TRBJ1-1; possibly TRBD1 for D (6 bases). In germline, CDR1 is LGHDT, CDR2 YNNKEL (reference sequence). Deletions cut 6 bases from V and 8 bases from J, with 16 bases between. The CDR3 sequence is 13 residues long. For the CDR3, the DNA is TGTGCCAGCAGTCTAGACAGGTTTTCAGAAGCTTTCTTT. Protein sequence: CASSLDRFSEAFF.

The chain has TRBV11-2 and TRBJ1-1; perhaps TRBD1 as D (5 bases). The V end was cut by 5 bases, the J end by 0 bases, with 13 bases between. This CDR3 spans 15 amino acids. The germline V gene encodes CDR1 SGHAT and CDR2 FQNNGV. The CDR3 nucleotides are TGTGCCAGCAGCCCTCGACAGAAAATGAACACTGAAGCTTTCTTT. The encoded protein is CASSPRQKMNTEAFF. The full variable domain, rest sourced from reference TRBV11-2 and TRBJ1-1, is EAGVAQSPRYKIIEKRQSVAFWCNPISGHATLYWYQQILGQGPKLLIQFQNNGVVDDSQLPKDRFSAERLKGVDSTLKIQPAKLEDSAVYLCASSPRQKMNTEAFFGQGTRLTVV.

This chain joins TRBV28 and TRBJ2-7, with 7 bases identical to TRBD1. J was trimmed by 9 bases and V by 5 bases; bases with no gene match: 7. Germline V lookup: CDR1 MDHEN, CDR2 SYDVKM. The CDR3 sequence is 12 residues long. CDR3 sequence (DNA): TGTGCCAGCAGTCTGACAGGGTTTGTGCAGTACTTC. This sequence encodes CASSLTGFVQYF.

The chain combines TRBV7-3 with TRBJ2-1; no firm D call. The CDR3 loop spans 15 amino acids. Trimming shortened V by 5 bases and J by 2 bases, and 13 bases separated the two germline ends. The germline V gene encodes CDR1 SGHTA and CDR2 FQGTGA. The CDR3 protein is CASSQDGSPYNEQFF. CDR3 bases: TGTGCCAGCAGCCAAGACGGAAGCCCCTACAATGAGCAGTTCTTC.

The V gene is TRBV5-6, the J gene TRBJ2-7, with a weak D call TRBD2 (6 bases). Germline CDR1 and CDR2: SGHDT and YYEEEE. The V end lost 1 base, the J end lost 12 bases, and 17 bases lay between the germline ends. There are 13 residues in the CDR3. CDR3 nucleotides: TGTGCCAGCAGCTTGTCGCAGGGAGGAAGGGGGTACTTC. The encoded protein is CASSLSQGGRGYF.